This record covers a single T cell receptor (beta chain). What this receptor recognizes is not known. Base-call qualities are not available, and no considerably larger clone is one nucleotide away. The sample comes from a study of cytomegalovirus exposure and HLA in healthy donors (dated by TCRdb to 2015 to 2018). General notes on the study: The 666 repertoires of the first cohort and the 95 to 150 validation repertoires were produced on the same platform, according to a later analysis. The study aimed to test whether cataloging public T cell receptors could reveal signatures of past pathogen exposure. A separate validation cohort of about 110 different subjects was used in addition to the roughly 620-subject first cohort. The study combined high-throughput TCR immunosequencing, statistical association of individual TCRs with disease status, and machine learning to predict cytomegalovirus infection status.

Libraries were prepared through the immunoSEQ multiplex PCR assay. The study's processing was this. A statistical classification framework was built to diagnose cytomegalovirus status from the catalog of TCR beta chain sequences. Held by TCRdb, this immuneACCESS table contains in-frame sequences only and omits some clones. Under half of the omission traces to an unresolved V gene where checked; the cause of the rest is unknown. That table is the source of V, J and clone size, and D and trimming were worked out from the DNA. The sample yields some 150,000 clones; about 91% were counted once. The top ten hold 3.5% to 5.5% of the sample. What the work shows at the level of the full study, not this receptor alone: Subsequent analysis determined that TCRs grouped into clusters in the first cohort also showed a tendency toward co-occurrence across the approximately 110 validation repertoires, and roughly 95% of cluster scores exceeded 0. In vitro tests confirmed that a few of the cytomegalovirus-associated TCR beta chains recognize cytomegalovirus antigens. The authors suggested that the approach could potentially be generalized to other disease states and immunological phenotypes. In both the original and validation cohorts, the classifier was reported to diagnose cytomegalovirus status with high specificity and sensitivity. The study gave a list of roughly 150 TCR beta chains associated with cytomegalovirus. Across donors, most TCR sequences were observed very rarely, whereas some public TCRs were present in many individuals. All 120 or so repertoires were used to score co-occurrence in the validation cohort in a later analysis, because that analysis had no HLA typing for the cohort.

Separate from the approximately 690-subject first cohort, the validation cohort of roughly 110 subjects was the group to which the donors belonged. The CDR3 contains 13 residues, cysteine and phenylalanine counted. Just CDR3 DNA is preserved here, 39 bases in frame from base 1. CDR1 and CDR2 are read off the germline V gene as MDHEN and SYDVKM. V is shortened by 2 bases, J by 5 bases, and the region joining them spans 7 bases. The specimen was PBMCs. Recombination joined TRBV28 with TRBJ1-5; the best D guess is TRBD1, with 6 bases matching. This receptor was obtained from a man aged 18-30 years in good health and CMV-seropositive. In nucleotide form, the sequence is TGTGCCAGCAGTTTACCAGGGGATCAGCCCCAGCATTTT. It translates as CASSLPGDQPQHF.